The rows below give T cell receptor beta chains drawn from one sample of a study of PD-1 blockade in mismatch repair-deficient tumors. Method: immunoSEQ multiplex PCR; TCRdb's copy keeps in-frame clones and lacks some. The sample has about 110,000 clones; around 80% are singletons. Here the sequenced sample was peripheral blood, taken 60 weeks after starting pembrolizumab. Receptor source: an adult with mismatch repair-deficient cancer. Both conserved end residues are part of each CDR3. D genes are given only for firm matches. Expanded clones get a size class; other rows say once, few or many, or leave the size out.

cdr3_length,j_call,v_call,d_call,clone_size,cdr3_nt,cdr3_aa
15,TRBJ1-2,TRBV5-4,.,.,TGCGCCAGCAGCCAAGAGATCGGACAGCAATATGGCTACACCTTC,CASSQEIGQQYGYTF
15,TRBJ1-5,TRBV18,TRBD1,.,TGTGCCAGCTCACCAACGGACAGGGGGATTCAGCCCCAGCATTTT,CASSPTDRGIQPQHF
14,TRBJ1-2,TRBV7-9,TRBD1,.,TGTGCCAGCAGCACCCGACAGGGGAGGGATGGCTACACCTTC,CASSTRQGRDGYTF
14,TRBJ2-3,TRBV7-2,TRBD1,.,TGTGCCAGCAAGAACAGGGGTTACACAGATACGCAGTATTTT,CASKNRGYTDTQYF
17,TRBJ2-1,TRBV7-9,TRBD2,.,TGTGCCAGCAGCTTAGCGGTAGCGGGAGCGGCCCTCAATGAGCAGTTCTTC,CASSLAVAGAALNEQFF
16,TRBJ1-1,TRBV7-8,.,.,TGTGCCAGCAGCTTATGGAGGACAAACGACAACACTGAAGCTTTCTTT,CASSLWRTNDNTEAFF
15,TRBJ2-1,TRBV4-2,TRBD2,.,TGTGCCAGCAGCCAAACTAGCGGGAGGGTACATGAGCAGTTCTTC,CASSQTSGRVHEQFF
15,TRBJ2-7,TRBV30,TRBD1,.,TGTGCCTGGAGGGTGACAGGGGGAGGCACCTACGAGCAGTACTTC,CAWRVTGGGTYEQYF
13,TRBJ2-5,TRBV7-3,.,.,TGTGCCAGCAGCCCCGGACCCCAAGAGACCCAGTACTTC,CASSPGPQETQYF
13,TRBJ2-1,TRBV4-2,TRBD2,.,TGTGCCAGCAGCCGCCGGCGGGAGGGTGAGCAGTTCTTC,CASSRRREGEQFF
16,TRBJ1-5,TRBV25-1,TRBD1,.,TGTGCCAGCAGTGAATCGACAGGGAGAAGCAATCAGCCCCAGCATTTT,CASSESTGRSNQPQHF
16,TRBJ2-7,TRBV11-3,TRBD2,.,TGTGCCAGCAGCCCCTTTACTAGCGGGGGAAACTACGAGCAGTACTTC,CASSPFTSGGNYEQYF
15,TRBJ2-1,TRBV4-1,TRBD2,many,TGCGCCAGCAGCCAAGATGGGACTAGCTTGAATGAGCAGTTCTTC,CASSQDGTSLNEQFF
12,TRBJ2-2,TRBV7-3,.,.,TGTGCCAGCAGCAATGAGGCCGGGGAGCTGTTTTTT,CASSNEAGELFF
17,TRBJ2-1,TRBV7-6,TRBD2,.,TGTGCCAGCAGCTCCAGGACTAGCGGGAGCTCCTACAATGAGCAGTTCTTC,CASSSRTSGSSYNEQFF
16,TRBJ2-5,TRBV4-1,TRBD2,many,TGCGCCAGCAGCCAAGTTGGCTCGGCGGGAGCGCAGACCCAGTACTTC,CASSQVGSAGAQTQYF
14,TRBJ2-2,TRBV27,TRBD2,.,TGTGCCAGCAGTTTATCTCGGGGGGCCGGGGAGCTGTTTTTT,CASSLSRGAGELFF
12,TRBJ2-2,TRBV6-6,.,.,TGTGCCAGCAGTTCCAACACCGGGGAGCTGTTTTTT,CASSSNTGELFF
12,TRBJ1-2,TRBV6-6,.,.,TGTGCCAGCAGTGGACCCAGGAATGACTACACCTTC,CASSGPRNDYTF
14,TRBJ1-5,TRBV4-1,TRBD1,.,TGCGCCAGCAGTGGGGGACAGTCTAATCAGCCCCAGCATTTT,CASSGGQSNQPQHF
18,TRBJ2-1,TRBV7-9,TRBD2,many,TGTGCCAGCAGCTCCTTTAGCGGGAGGACAAGCTCCTACAATGAGCAGTTCTTC,CASSSFSGRTSSYNEQFF
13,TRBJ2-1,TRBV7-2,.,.,TGTGCCAGCAGCTCAGACCGTGCGTTGGAGCAGTTCTTC,CASSSDRALEQFF
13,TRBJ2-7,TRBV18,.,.,TGTGCCAGCTCACTGGGAGACTACTACGAGCAGTACTTC,CASSLGDYYEQYF
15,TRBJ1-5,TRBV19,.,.,TGTGCCAGTACCTTCGGGGGGGCCCTCAATCAGCCCCAGCATTTT,CASTFGGALNQPQHF
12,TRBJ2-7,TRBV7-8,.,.,TGTGCCAGCAGCTTAGGAACTTACGAGCAGTACTTC,CASSLGTYEQYF
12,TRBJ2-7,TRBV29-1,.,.,TGCAGCGTTTTCCAGGGGTCCTACGAGCAGTACTTC,CSVFQGSYEQYF
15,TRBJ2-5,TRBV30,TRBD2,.,TGTGCCTGGAGTGTCGGGACTAGCGACCAAGAGACCCAGTACTTC,CAWSVGTSDQETQYF
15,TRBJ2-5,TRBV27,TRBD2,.,TGTGCCAGCAGTTTACGGGGACGGGGGGAAGAGACCCAGTACTTC,CASSLRGRGEETQYF
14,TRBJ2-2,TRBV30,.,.,TGTGCCTGGAGTGTCGGCCTGAACACCGGGGAGCTGTTTTTT,CAWSVGLNTGELFF
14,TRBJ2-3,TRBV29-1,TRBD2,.,TGCAGCGCAACCGGGACTAGCGGTGCAGATACGCAGTATTTT,CSATGTSGADTQYF
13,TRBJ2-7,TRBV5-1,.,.,TGCGCCAGCAGCCCGGACAGCCCTTACGAGCAGTACTTC,CASSPDSPYEQYF
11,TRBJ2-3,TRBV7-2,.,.,TGTGCCAGCAGGTCGGGGGATACGCAGTATTTT,CASRSGDTQYF
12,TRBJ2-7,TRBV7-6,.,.,TGTGCCAGCAGCTTTCCTCTATACGAGCAGTACTTC,CASSFPLYEQYF
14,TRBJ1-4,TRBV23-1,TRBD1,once,TGCGCCAGCACGCAGGGGGGCGGGAATGAAAAACTGTTTTTT,CASTQGGGNEKLFF
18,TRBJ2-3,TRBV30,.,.,TGTGCCTGGAGTTATTCCCGGTATAGTGGTACCAGCACAGATACGCAGTATTTT,CAWSYSRYSGTSTDTQYF
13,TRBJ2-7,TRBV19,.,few,TGTGCCAGTAGTGCCAGATTAGCCTACGAGCAGTACTTC,CASSARLAYEQYF
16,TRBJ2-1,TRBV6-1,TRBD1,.,TGTGCCAGCAGTGAGATTGACAGGGTCGCCTACAATGAGCAGTTCTTC,CASSEIDRVAYNEQFF
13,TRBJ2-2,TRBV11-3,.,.,TGTGCCAGCAGATCGGCGGCAGCCGGGGAGCTGTTTTTT,CASRSAAAGELFF
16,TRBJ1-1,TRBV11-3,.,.,TGTGCCAGCAGCTTAGAATCCTTGAGGGGATCCACTGAAGCTTTCTTT,CASSLESLRGSTEAFF
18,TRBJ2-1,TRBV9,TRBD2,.,TGTGCCAGCAGCGTAGCCGGGGGGGAGACTAGCGGTAAGAATGAGCAGTTCTTC,CASSVAGGETSGKNEQFF
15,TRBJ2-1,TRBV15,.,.,TGTGCCACCAGCAGAGATGGGGACTCCGTCAATGAGCAGTTCTTC,CATSRDGDSVNEQFF
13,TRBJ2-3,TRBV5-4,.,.,TGTGCCAGCAGCTTGGATAACCGGGATACGCAGTATTTT,CASSLDNRDTQYF
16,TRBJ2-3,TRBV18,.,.,TGTGCCAGCTCACCACCGAGGACGGGACCCACAGATACGCAGTATTTT,CASSPPRTGPTDTQYF
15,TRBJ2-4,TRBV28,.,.,TGTGCCAGCCAGACAGGAGAGATAGCCAAAAACATTCAGTACTTC,CASQTGEIAKNIQYF
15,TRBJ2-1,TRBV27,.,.,TGTGCCAGCAGTTTAGTCGAGAGCTCCTACAATGAGCAGTTCTTC,CASSLVESSYNEQFF
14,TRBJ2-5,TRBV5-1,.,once,TGCGCCAGCAGCTTGGGCGGTACCCAAGAGACCCAGTACTTC,CASSLGGTQETQYF
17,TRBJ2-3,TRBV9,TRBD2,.,TGTGCCAGCAGCATCTCGGGGGCGGGAGGCCAGACAGATACGCAGTATTTT,CASSISGAGGQTDTQYF
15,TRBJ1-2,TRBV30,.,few,TGTGCCTGGAAACCGGTCGGACAAGCGGATTATGGCTACACCTTC,CAWKPVGQADYGYTF
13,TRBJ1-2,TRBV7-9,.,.,TGTGCCAGCAGCCCCACCGATAACTATGGCTACACCTTC,CASSPTDNYGYTF
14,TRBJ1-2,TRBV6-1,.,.,TGTGCCAGCAGTGAAATGAACAGGCCGGGAGGCTACACCTTC,CASSEMNRPGGYTF
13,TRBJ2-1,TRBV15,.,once,TGTGCCACCTTCGGGGTCCCCTACAATGAGCAGTTCTTC,CATFGVPYNEQFF
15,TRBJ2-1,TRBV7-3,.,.,TGTGCCAGCAGCTTAGGTCTAGTCTCCTACAATGAGCAGTTCTTC,CASSLGLVSYNEQFF
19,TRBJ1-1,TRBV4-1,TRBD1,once,TGCGCCAGCAGCCAAGTTATGATTTGGGCAGGGGGCATGAACACTGAAGCTTTCTTT,CASSQVMIWAGGMNTEAFF
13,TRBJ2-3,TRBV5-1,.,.,TGCGCCAGCTCAAGGATGGGCACAGATACGCAGTATTTT,CASSRMGTDTQYF
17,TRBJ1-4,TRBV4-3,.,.,TGCGCCAGCAGCCAAGATTTGCGGACCAGCTTGTCAGAAAAACTGTTTTTT,CASSQDLRTSLSEKLFF
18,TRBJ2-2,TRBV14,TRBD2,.,TGTGCCAGCAGCCAAGGGTATGGCGGGAGGGCCCCGGCCGGGGAGCTGTTTTTT,CASSQGYGGRAPAGELFF
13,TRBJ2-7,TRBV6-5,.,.,TGTGCCAGCAGAACCAGGAACTCCTACGAGCAGTACTTC,CASRTRNSYEQYF